This TCR beta chain was identified in a study of blood T cell repertoires in COVID-19. Study at large: Acute and convalescent COVID-19 specimens originated in the United States, Italy and Spain.

Assay used: immunoSEQ multiplex PCR; TCRdb lists only in-frame clones, some missing. Here the sample spans roughly 350,000 clones, roughly 90% being singletons. Two consecutive negative NP/OP PCR tests, clearance, or resolved symptoms defined Cohort 3 recovery. Material for sequencing was PBMCs or T cells enriched from blood (not recorded which). The TCR originated in a woman in her twenties or thirties who had recovered from COVID-19.

This CDR3 reads CASGGETDLNTEAFF. Written as DNA, the CDR3 is TGTGCCAGCGGGGGGGAGACAGATTTGAACACTGAAGCTTTCTTT. The V and J genes are TRBV7-2 and TRBJ1-1, with D possibly matching TRBD1 (5 bases). The ends were cut back, 8 bases at V and 0 bases at J, with 16 bases in the middle. The CDR3 sequence is 15 residues long. The germline gives CDR1 SGHTA, CDR2 FQGNSA.